These T cell receptor beta chains were read from a single sample in a study of blood T cell repertoires in COVID-19. Method: immunoSEQ multiplex PCR; TCRdb's copy keeps in-frame clones and lacks some. The profile shows a few hundred thousand clones, about 79% of them singletons. The sequenced sample was peripheral blood. The receptors were sampled from a man older than 75 with acute or convalescent COVID-19. Each CDR3 is given with its conserved first and last residue. A D gene is named only where the DNA matches it firmly. Not every row has a clone size; where given, it reads once, few, many or a size class.

abundance: -; j_gene: TRBJ1-6; d_gene: -; v_gene: TRBV12-3/TRBV12-4; CDR3aa: CASSFGGSPLHF; CDR3nt: TGTGCCAGCAGTTTTGGCGGTTCACCCCTCCACTTT
abundance: -; j_gene: TRBJ1-5; d_gene: TRBD1; v_gene: TRBV5-8; CDR3aa: CASSPGQGVWPQHF; CDR3nt: TGTGCCAGCAGCCCAGGACAGGGCGTGTGGCCCCAGCATTTT
abundance: -; j_gene: TRBJ1-5; d_gene: TRBD1; v_gene: TRBV7-9; CDR3aa: CASSLGTGGNQPQHF; CDR3nt: TGTGCCAGCAGCTTGGGTACAGGGGGTAATCAGCCCCAGCATTTT
abundance: -; j_gene: TRBJ2-3; d_gene: TRBD2; v_gene: TRBV4-1; CDR3aa: CASSRGGSVSSTDTQYF; CDR3nt: TGCGCCAGCAGCCGTGGCGGGAGCGTCTCTAGCACAGATACGCAGTATTTT
abundance: -; j_gene: TRBJ2-7; d_gene: TRBD2; v_gene: TRBV6-5; CDR3aa: CASRSTSGGSYEQYF; CDR3nt: TGTGCCAGCAGATCGACTAGCGGGGGTTCCTACGAGCAGTACTTC
abundance: few; j_gene: TRBJ1-1; d_gene: -; v_gene: TRBV5-1; CDR3aa: CASSLVRGAVNTEAFF; CDR3nt: TGCGCCAGCAGCTTGGTCAGGGGCGCGGTGAACACTGAAGCTTTCTTT
abundance: -; j_gene: TRBJ1-1; d_gene: -; v_gene: TRBV5-4; CDR3aa: CASSSGIAEAFF; CDR3nt: TGTGCCAGCAGCTCAGGGATCGCTGAAGCTTTCTTT
abundance: -; j_gene: TRBJ1-4; d_gene: -; v_gene: TRBV5-1; CDR3aa: CASSLGSTTNEKLFF; CDR3nt: TGCGCCAGCAGCTTGGGCAGTACAACTAATGAAAAACTGTTTTTT
abundance: -; j_gene: TRBJ2-7; d_gene: TRBD1; v_gene: TRBV19; CDR3aa: CASSLTGQRNEQYF; CDR3nt: TGTGCCAGTAGTTTAACGGGACAGAGGAACGAGCAGTACTTC
abundance: -; j_gene: TRBJ2-7; d_gene: TRBD2; v_gene: TRBV5-1; CDR3aa: CASSWGTSGRARDEQYF; CDR3nt: TGCGCCAGCAGCTGGGGGACTAGCGGGAGGGCCAGGGACGAGCAGTACTTC
abundance: -; j_gene: TRBJ2-3; d_gene: -; v_gene: TRBV2; CDR3aa: CATAAGASSNTQYF; CDR3nt: TGTGCCACCGCGGCGGGGGCCTCGTCAAATACGCAGTATTTT
abundance: once; j_gene: TRBJ2-1; d_gene: TRBD2; v_gene: TRBV24-1; CDR3aa: CATSRGGSYNEQFF; CDR3nt: TGTGCCACCAGTCGGGGGGGCTCCTACAATGAGCAGTTCTTC
abundance: -; j_gene: TRBJ1-1; d_gene: TRBD1; v_gene: TRBV18; CDR3aa: CASSPLGTGPNTEAFF; CDR3nt: TGTGCCAGCTCACCTCTAGGGACAGGGCCGAACACTGAAGCTTTCTTT
abundance: -; j_gene: TRBJ1-1; d_gene: -; v_gene: TRBV30; CDR3aa: CAYTKGVTNTEAFF; CDR3nt: TGTGCCTACACTAAGGGGGTAACGAACACTGAAGCTTTCTTT
abundance: -; j_gene: TRBJ1-5; d_gene: -; v_gene: TRBV10-2; CDR3aa: CASARLQGIGGDSNQPQHF; CDR3nt: TGCGCCAGCGCAAGGCTCCAGGGGATTGGGGGGGATAGCAATCAGCCCCAGCATTTT
abundance: -; j_gene: TRBJ1-1; d_gene: -; v_gene: TRBV5-4; CDR3aa: CASSLARGAAFF; CDR3nt: TGTGCCAGCAGCTTGGCTCGAGGCGCAGCTTTCTTT
abundance: -; j_gene: TRBJ1-1; d_gene: -; v_gene: TRBV30; CDR3aa: CAWDRNTEAFF; CDR3nt: TGTGCCTGGGACAGGAACACTGAAGCTTTCTTT
abundance: -; j_gene: TRBJ2-7; d_gene: TRBD2; v_gene: TRBV3-1/TRBV3-2; CDR3aa: CASSLGTSARGTEQYF; CDR3nt: TGTGCCAGCAGCCTTGGGACTAGCGCCCGAGGGACCGAGCAGTACTTC
abundance: -; j_gene: TRBJ1-1; d_gene: -; v_gene: TRBV2; CDR3aa: CASIYRANTEAFF; CDR3nt: TGTGCCAGCATATACAGGGCGAACACTGAAGCTTTCTTT
abundance: -; j_gene: TRBJ1-2; d_gene: TRBD1; v_gene: TRBV5-1; CDR3aa: CASSLDGTGGGKGYTF; CDR3nt: TGCGCCAGCAGCTTGGACGGGACAGGGGGAGGGAAGGGCTACACCTTC
abundance: -; j_gene: TRBJ2-1; d_gene: TRBD1; v_gene: TRBV24-1; CDR3aa: CATSDLQGQGRSNEQFF; CDR3nt: TGTGCCACCAGTGATTTGCAAGGACAGGGGCGGAGCAATGAGCAGTTCTTC
abundance: -; j_gene: TRBJ1-1; d_gene: TRBD1; v_gene: TRBV6-5; CDR3aa: CASWTGGLRAFF; CDR3nt: TGTGCCAGTTGGACAGGGGGCTTGAGGGCTTTCTTT
abundance: -; j_gene: TRBJ2-7; d_gene: TRBD2; v_gene: TRBV7-9; CDR3aa: CASSLDSGIGYEQYF; CDR3nt: TGTGCCAGCAGCTTAGATAGCGGGATCGGATACGAGCAGTACTTC
abundance: -; j_gene: TRBJ2-5; d_gene: -; v_gene: TRBV5-8; CDR3aa: CASSSRQGWKQETQYF; CDR3nt: TGTGCCAGCAGTTCCCGGCAGGGTTGGAAACAAGAGACCCAGTACTTC
abundance: -; j_gene: TRBJ2-3; d_gene: -; v_gene: TRBV28; CDR3aa: CASSSQGTDTQYF; CDR3nt: TGTGCCAGCAGTTCCCAGGGGACAGATACGCAGTATTTT
abundance: -; j_gene: TRBJ1-1; d_gene: TRBD1; v_gene: TRBV3-1/TRBV3-2; CDR3aa: CASSQEGPAQGGGKAFF; CDR3nt: TGTGCCAGCAGCCAAGAGGGCCCTGCCCAGGGGGGCGGGAAAGCTTTCTTT
abundance: -; j_gene: TRBJ1-2; d_gene: TRBD1; v_gene: TRBV2; CDR3aa: CASGKGQDLYGYTF; CDR3nt: TGTGCCAGCGGGAAGGGACAGGACCTATATGGCTACACCTTC
abundance: -; j_gene: TRBJ2-3; d_gene: TRBD1; v_gene: TRBV9; CDR3aa: CASSVGQGATTNTQYF; CDR3nt: TGTGCCAGCAGCGTAGGACAGGGGGCTACTACAAATACGCAGTATTTT
abundance: -; j_gene: TRBJ2-7; d_gene: TRBD1; v_gene: TRBV5-1; CDR3aa: CASSLAQGQGHYEQYF; CDR3nt: TGCGCCAGCAGCTTGGCCCAGGGACAGGGTCACTACGAGCAGTACTTC
abundance: -; j_gene: TRBJ1-6; d_gene: TRBD1; v_gene: TRBV7-9; CDR3aa: CASSYGQGGNSPLHF; CDR3nt: TGTGCCAGCAGCTATGGACAGGGTGGTAATTCACCCCTCCACTTT
abundance: -; j_gene: TRBJ1-1; d_gene: -; v_gene: TRBV6-5; CDR3aa: CASSYSRNTEAFF; CDR3nt: TGTGCCAGCAGTTACTCGAGGAACACTGAAGCTTTCTTT
abundance: once; j_gene: TRBJ2-7; d_gene: -; v_gene: TRBV24-1; CDR3aa: CATSDRDEQYF; CDR3nt: TGTGCCACCAGTGACCGGGACGAGCAGTACTTC
abundance: -; j_gene: TRBJ2-7; d_gene: TRBD1; v_gene: TRBV27; CDR3aa: CASSPDRHFLTYEQYF; CDR3nt: TGTGCCAGCAGTCCGGACAGGCACTTCCTAACCTACGAGCAGTACTTC
abundance: -; j_gene: TRBJ1-1; d_gene: -; v_gene: TRBV7-2; CDR3aa: CATRTGGYTEAFF; CDR3nt: TGTGCCACCCGAACAGGAGGGTACACTGAAGCTTTCTTT
abundance: -; j_gene: TRBJ2-5; d_gene: TRBD2; v_gene: TRBV10-3; CDR3aa: CATTVLAGVGETQYF; CDR3nt: TGTGCCACCACCGTGTTAGCGGGAGTTGGAGAGACCCAGTACTTC
abundance: -; j_gene: TRBJ1-4; d_gene: TRBD1; v_gene: TRBV5-1; CDR3aa: CASSFQQGYNEKLFF; CDR3nt: TGCGCCAGCAGTTTTCAACAGGGGTATAATGAAAAACTGTTTTTT
abundance: -; j_gene: TRBJ2-7; d_gene: -; v_gene: TRBV25-1; CDR3aa: CASSLTGGSYEQYF; CDR3nt: TGTGCCAGCAGTTTGACAGGTGGTTCCTACGAGCAGTACTTC
abundance: -; j_gene: TRBJ1-5; d_gene: -; v_gene: TRBV5-1; CDR3aa: CASSLGMIGQPQHF; CDR3nt: TGCGCCAGCAGCTTGGGTATGATCGGGCAGCCCCAGCATTTT
abundance: -; j_gene: TRBJ2-7; d_gene: TRBD1; v_gene: TRBV6-4; CDR3aa: CASSERDRDLTYEQYF; CDR3nt: TGTGCCAGCAGTGAGCGGGACAGGGATCTTACCTACGAGCAGTACTTC
abundance: -; j_gene: TRBJ2-3; d_gene: TRBD1; v_gene: TRBV7-2; CDR3aa: CASSLVGQGRDTQYF; CDR3nt: TGTGCCAGCAGCTTAGTGGGACAGGGCAGAGATACGCAGTATTTT
abundance: -; j_gene: TRBJ1-5; d_gene: -; v_gene: TRBV9; CDR3aa: CASSSSPLLNQPQHF; CDR3nt: TGTGCCAGCAGCTCGAGCCCTCTCCTCAATCAGCCCCAGCATTTT
abundance: few; j_gene: TRBJ1-5; d_gene: -; v_gene: TRBV15; CDR3aa: CATSRQDSGNQPQHF; CDR3nt: TGTGCCACCAGCAGACAAGACAGTGGCAATCAGCCCCAGCATTTT
abundance: few; j_gene: TRBJ2-7; d_gene: -; v_gene: TRBV11-2; CDR3aa: CASSSPRHRSYEQYF; CDR3nt: TGTGCCAGCAGCTCCCCCAGACACCGATCCTACGAGCAGTACTTC
abundance: -; j_gene: TRBJ2-7; d_gene: TRBD2; v_gene: TRBV28; CDR3aa: CASSFSGGSSYEQYF; CDR3nt: TGTGCCAGCAGTTTCTCGGGCGGGAGCTCGTACGAGCAGTACTTC
abundance: -; j_gene: TRBJ1-6; d_gene: -; v_gene: TRBV20-1; CDR3aa: CSASSGLNNSPLHF; CDR3nt: TGCAGTGCTAGTTCGGGACTGAATAATTCACCCCTCCACTTT
abundance: -; j_gene: TRBJ2-2; d_gene: TRBD2; v_gene: TRBV5-1; CDR3aa: CASSPPGLADTGELFF; CDR3nt: TGCGCCAGCAGCCCTCCGGGACTAGCGGACACCGGGGAGCTGTTTTTT
abundance: -; j_gene: TRBJ1-5; d_gene: TRBD1; v_gene: TRBV30; CDR3aa: CAWSAGQAHAQHF; CDR3nt: TGTGCCTGGAGTGCGGGACAGGCGCATGCCCAGCATTTT
abundance: -; j_gene: TRBJ1-4; d_gene: -; v_gene: TRBV11-2; CDR3aa: CASSLGDVSIGEKLFF; CDR3nt: TGTGCCAGCAGCTTAGGTGATGTCTCGATCGGTGAAAAACTGTTTTTT
abundance: -; j_gene: TRBJ1-2; d_gene: TRBD1; v_gene: TRBV7-9; CDR3aa: CASSFNRGLGYTF; CDR3nt: TGTGCCAGCAGTTTCAACAGGGGGCTCGGCTACACCTTC
abundance: -; j_gene: TRBJ1-5; d_gene: -; v_gene: TRBV5-8; CDR3aa: CASSPRLRVERPQHF; CDR3nt: TGTGCCAGCAGCCCCCGCCTCAGGGTCGAAAGGCCCCAGCATTTT
abundance: -; j_gene: TRBJ2-1; d_gene: -; v_gene: TRBV7-9; CDR3aa: CASSFTGVGEQFF; CDR3nt: TGTGCCAGCAGCTTTACCGGGGTCGGTGAGCAGTTCTTC
abundance: few; j_gene: TRBJ1-1; d_gene: TRBD1; v_gene: TRBV5-1; CDR3aa: CASSINAGQGTEAFF; CDR3nt: TGCGCCAGCAGCATTAACGCGGGACAGGGGACTGAAGCTTTCTTT
abundance: -; j_gene: TRBJ1-6; d_gene: TRBD1; v_gene: TRBV3-1/TRBV3-2; CDR3aa: CASTDRGISPLHF; CDR3nt: TGTGCCAGCACCGACAGGGGGATTTCACCCCTCCACTTT
abundance: -; j_gene: TRBJ1-3; d_gene: -; v_gene: TRBV18; CDR3aa: CASSPTGNSGNTIYF; CDR3nt: TGTGCCAGCTCACCAACAGGGAACTCTGGAAACACCATATATTTT